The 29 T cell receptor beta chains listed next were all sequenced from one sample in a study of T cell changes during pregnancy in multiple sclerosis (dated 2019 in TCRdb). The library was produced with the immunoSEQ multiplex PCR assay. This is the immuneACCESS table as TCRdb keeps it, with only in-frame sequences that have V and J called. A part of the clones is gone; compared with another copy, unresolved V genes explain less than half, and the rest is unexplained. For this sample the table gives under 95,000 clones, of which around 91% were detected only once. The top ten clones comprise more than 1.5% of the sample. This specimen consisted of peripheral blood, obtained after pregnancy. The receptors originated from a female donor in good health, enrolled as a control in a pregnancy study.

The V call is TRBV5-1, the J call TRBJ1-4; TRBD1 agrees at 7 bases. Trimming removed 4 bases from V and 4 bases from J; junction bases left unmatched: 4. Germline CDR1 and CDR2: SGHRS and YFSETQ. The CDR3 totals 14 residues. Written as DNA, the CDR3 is TGCGCCAGCAGCCCCGACAGGGTTAATGAAAAACTGTTTTTT. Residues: CASSPDRVNEKLFF.

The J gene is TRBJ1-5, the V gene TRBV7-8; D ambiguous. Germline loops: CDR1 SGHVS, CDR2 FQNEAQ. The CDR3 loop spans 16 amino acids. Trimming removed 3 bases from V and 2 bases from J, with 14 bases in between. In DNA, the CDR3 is TGTGCCAGCAGCTTGTTTGCTCCTCGGGGCAATCAGCCCCAGCATTTT. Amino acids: CASSLFAPRGNQPQHF.

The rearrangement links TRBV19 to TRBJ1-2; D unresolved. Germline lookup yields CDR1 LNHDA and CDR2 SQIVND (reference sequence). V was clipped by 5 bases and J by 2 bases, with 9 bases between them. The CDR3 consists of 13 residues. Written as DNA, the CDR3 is TGTGCCAGTAGTGAATCGGTCAACTATGGCTACACCTTC. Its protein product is CASSESVNYGYTF.

In DNA form, the CDR3 reads TGTGCCAGCAATACTGGGAGGGGGACCTACGAGCAGTACTTC. It is translated as CASNTGRGTYEQYF. The gene calls are TRBV28 and TRBJ2-7, with D perhaps matching TRBD2 (7 bases). Germline values: CDR1 MDHEN, CDR2 SYDVKM. CDR3 length: 14 amino acids. V was clipped by 7 bases and J by 2 bases, with 15 bases between them.

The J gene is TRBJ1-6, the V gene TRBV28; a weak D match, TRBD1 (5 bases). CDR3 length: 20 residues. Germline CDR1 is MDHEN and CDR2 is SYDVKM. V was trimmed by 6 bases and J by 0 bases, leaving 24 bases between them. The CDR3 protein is CASSLSGGLRLSSYNSPLHF. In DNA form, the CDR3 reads TGTGCCAGCAGCCTCTCGGGGGGATTGCGCTTATCCTCCTATAATTCACCCCTCCACTTT.

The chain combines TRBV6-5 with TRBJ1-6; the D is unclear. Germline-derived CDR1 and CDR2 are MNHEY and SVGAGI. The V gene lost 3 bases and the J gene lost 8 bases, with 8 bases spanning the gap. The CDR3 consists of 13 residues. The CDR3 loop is CASSYPGYSPLHF. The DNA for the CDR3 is TGTGCCAGCAGTTATCCCGGGTATTCACCCCTCCACTTT.

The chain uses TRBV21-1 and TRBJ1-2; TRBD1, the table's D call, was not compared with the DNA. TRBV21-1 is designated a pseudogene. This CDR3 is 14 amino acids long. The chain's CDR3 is CASGGQRTNYGYTF. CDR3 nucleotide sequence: TGTGCCAGCGGGGGACAGCGAACTAACTATGGCTACACCTTC.

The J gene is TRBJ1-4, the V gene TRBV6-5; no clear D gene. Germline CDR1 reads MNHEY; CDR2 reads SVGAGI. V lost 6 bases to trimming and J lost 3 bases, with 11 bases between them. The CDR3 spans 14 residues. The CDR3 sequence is CASSPGRANEKLFF. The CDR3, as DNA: TGTGCCAGCAGCCCCGGGCGGGCTAATGAAAAACTGTTTTTT.

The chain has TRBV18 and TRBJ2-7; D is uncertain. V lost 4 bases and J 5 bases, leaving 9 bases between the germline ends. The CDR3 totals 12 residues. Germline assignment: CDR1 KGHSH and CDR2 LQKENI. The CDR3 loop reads CASSLLRDEQYF. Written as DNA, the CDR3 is TGTGCCAGCTCACTACTTCGTGACGAGCAGTACTTC.

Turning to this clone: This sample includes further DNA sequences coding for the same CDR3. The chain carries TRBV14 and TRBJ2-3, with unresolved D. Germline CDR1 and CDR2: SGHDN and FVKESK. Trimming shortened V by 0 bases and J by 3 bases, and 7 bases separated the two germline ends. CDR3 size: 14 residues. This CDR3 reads CASSQEVETDTQYF. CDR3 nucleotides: TGTGCCAGCAGCCAAGAGGTAGAGACAGATACGCAGTATTTT.

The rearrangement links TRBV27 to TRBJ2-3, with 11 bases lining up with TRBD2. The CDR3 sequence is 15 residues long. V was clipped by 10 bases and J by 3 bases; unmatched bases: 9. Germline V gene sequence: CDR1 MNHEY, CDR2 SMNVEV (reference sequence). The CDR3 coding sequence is TGTGCCACCACGAGGGGGACTAGCGGTACAGATACGCAGTATTTT. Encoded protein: CATTRGTSGTDTQYF.

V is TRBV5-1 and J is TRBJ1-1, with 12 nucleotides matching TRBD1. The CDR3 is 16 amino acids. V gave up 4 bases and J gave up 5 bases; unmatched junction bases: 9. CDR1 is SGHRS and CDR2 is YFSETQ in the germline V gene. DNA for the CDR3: TGCGCCAGCAGCCCAGGGACAGGGGGCCGGAGGACTGAAGCTTTCTTT. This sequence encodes CASSPGTGGRRTEAFF.

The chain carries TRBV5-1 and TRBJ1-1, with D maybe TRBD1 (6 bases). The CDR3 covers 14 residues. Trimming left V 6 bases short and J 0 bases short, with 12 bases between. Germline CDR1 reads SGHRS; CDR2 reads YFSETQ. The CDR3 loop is CASNSGTLNTEAFF. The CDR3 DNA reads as TGCGCCAGCAACTCCGGGACACTGAACACTGAAGCTTTCTTT.

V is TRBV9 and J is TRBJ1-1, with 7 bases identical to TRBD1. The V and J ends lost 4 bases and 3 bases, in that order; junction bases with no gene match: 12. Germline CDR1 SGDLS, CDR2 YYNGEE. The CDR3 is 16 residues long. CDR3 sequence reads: CASSTPFQGVDTEAFF. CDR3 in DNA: TGTGCCAGCAGCACACCCTTTCAGGGGGTCGACACTGAAGCTTTCTTT.

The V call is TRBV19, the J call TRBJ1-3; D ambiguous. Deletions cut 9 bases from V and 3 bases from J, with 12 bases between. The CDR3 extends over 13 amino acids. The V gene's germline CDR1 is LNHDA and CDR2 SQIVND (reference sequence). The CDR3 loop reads CASAMSFGNTIYF. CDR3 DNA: TGTGCCAGCGCCATGAGTTTTGGAAACACCATATATTTT.

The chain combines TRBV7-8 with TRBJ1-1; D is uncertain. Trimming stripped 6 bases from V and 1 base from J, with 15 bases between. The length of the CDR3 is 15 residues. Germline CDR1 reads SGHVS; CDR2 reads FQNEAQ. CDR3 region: CASRLRDFGNTEAFF. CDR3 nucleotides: TGTGCCAGCAGATTGAGGGATTTTGGGAACACTGAAGCTTTCTTT.

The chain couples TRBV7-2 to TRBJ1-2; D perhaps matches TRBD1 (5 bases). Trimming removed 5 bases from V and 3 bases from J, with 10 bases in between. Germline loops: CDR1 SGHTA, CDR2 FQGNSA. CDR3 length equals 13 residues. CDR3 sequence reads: CASSPTGYYGYTF. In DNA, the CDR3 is TGTGCCAGCAGCCCAACAGGATACTATGGCTACACCTTC. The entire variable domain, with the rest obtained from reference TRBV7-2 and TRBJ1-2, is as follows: GAGVSQSPSNKVTEKGKDVELRCDPISGHTALYWYRQSLGQGLEFLIYFQGNSAPDKSGLPSDRFSAERTGGSVSTLTIQRTQQEDSAVYLCASSPTGYYGYTFGSGTRLTVV.

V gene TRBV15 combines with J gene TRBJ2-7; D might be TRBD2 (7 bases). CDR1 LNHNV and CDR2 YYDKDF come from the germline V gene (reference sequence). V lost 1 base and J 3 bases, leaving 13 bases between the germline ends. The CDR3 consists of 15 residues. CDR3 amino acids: CATSRVQRDIYEQYF. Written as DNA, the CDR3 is TGTGCCACCAGCAGAGTACAGCGGGACATCTACGAGCAGTACTTC. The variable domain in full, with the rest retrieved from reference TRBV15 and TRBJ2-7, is DAMVIQNPRYQVTQFGKPVTLSCSQTLNHNVMYWYQQKSSQAPKLLFHYYDKDFNNEADTPDNFQSRRPNTSFCFLDIRSPGLGDTAMYLCATSRVQRDIYEQYFGPGTRLTVT.

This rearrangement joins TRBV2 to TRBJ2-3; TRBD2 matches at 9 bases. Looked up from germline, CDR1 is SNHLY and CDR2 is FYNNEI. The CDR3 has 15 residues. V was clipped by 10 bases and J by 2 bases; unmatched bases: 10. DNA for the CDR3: TGTGCCACCCTCGTGCGGGGGGGCCTCACAGATACGCAGTATTTT. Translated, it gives CATLVRGGLTDTQYF.

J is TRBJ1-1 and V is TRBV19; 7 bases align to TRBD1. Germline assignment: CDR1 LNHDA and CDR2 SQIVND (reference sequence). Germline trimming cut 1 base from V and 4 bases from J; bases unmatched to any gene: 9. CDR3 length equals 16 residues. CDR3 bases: TGTGCCAGTAGTATAGGAGCAAGGGGGCGGATCACTGAAGCTTTCTTT. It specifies CASSIGARGRITEAFF.

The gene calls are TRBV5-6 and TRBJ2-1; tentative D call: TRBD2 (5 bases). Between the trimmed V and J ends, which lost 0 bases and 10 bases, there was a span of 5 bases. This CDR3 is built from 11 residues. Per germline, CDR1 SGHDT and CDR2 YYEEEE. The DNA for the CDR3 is TGTGCCAGCAGCTTGGCGGGGGAGCAGTTCTTC. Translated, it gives CASSLAGEQFF.

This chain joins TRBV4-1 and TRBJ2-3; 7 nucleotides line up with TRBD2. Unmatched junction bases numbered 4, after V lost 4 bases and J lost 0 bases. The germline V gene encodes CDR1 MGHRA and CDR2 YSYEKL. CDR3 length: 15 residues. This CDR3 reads CASSLGRGSTDTQYF. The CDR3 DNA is TGCGCCAGCAGCCTGGGGCGGGGGAGCACAGATACGCAGTATTTT.

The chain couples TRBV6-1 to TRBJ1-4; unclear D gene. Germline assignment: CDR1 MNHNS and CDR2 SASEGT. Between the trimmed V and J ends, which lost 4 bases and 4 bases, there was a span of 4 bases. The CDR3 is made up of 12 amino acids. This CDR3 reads CASSGVNEKLFF. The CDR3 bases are TGTGCCAGCAGTGGCGTTAATGAAAAACTGTTTTTT.

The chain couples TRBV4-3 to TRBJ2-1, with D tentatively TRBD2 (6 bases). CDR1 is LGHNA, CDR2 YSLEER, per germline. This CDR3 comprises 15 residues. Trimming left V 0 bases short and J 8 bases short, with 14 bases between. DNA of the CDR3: TGCGCCAGCAGCCAAGATTCGGGGGACTGGGATGAGCAGTTCTTC. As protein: CASSQDSGDWDEQFF.

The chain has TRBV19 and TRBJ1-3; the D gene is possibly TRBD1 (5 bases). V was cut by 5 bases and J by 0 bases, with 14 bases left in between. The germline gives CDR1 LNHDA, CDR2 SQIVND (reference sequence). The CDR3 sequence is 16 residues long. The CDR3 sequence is CASSRSGGSSGNTIYF. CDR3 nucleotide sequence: TGTGCCAGTAGTCGATCCGGGGGGAGCTCTGGAAACACCATATATTTT.

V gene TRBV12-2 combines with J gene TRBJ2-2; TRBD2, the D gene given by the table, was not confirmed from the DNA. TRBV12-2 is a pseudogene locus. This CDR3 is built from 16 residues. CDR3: CASRFVTSLSRGELFF. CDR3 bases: TGTGCAAGTCGCTTTGTTACTAGCCTATCCCGCGGGGAGCTGTTTTTT.

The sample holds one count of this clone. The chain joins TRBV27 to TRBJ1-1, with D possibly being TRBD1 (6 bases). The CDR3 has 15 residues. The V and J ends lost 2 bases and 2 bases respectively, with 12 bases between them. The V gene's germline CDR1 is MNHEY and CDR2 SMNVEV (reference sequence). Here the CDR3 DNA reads TGTGCCAGCAGTTTACAGGGGATCTTAAACACTGAAGCTTTCTTT. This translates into CASSLQGILNTEAFF.

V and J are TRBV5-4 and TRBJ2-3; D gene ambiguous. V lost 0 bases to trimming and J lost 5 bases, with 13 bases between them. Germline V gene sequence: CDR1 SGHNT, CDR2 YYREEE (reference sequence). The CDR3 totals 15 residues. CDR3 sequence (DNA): TGTGCCAGCAGCTTGGGCGCCCGGTCAAAAGATACGCAGTATTTT. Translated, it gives CASSLGARSKDTQYF.

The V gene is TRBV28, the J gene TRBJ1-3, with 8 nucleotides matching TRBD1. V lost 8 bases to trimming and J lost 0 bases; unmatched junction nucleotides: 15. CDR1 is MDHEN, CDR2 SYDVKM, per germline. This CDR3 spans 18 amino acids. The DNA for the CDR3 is TGTGCCAGCCGTAGACAGGGGCCTAACCGGAGCTCTGGAAACACCATATATTTT. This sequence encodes CASRRQGPNRSSGNTIYF.